One sample yielded the 27 T cell receptor beta chains listed below, sequenced in a study of cytomegalovirus exposure and HLA in healthy donors. The PCR used 60 Vbeta and 13 Jbeta primers. Data came from immunoSEQ multiplex PCR; TCRdb stores just in-frame clones and leaves some out. The table records hundreds of thousands of clones, 77% of them present only once. Sequencing used PBMCs. These receptor sequences come from a woman aged 55-70 years in good health and CMV-seropositive.

The rearrangement joins TRBV5-1 to TRBJ1-1; D unresolved. V dropped 4 bases and J dropped 4 bases, with 20 bases sitting between them. The V gene's germline CDR1 is SGHRS and CDR2 YFSETQ. This CDR3 is built from 16 residues. In nucleotides, the CDR3 is TGCGCCAGCAGCCGGTGGACTGTTCGGGTTGGCACTGAAGCTTTCTTT. Its translation is CASSRWTVRVGTEAFF. Looking up the rest from reference TRBV5-1 and TRBJ1-1 gives the full variable domain: KAGVTQTPRYLIKTRGQQVTLSCSPISGHRSVSWYQQTPGQGLQFLFEYFSETQRNKGNFPGRFSGRQFSNSRSEMNVSTLELGDSALYLCASSRWTVRVGTEAFFGQGTRLTVV.

The J gene is TRBJ2-3, the V gene TRBV29-1; 11 bases agree with TRBD2. V dropped 4 bases and J dropped 4; count of bases not matched to a gene: 4. Per germline, CDR1 SQVTM and CDR2 ANQGSEA. The CDR3 loop spans 14 amino acids. The CDR3 DNA follows: TGCAGCGTTGCCATGGGACTAGCGGCAGATACGCAGTATTTT. Encoded protein: CSVAMGLAADTQYF.

V and J are TRBV5-1 and TRBJ2-1, with D unclear. The CDR3 consists of 13 residues. Trimming shortened V by 2 bases and J by 3 bases, and 6 bases separated the two germline ends. Germline assignment: CDR1 SGHRS and CDR2 YFSETQ. The CDR3 loop reads CASSFEDYNEQFF. CDR3 DNA sequence: TGCGCCAGCAGCTTCGAGGACTACAATGAGCAGTTCTTC. The whole variable domain, remainder taken from reference TRBV5-1 and TRBJ2-1, is KAGVTQTPRYLIKTRGQQVTLSCSPISGHRSVSWYQQTPGQGLQFLFEYFSETQRNKGNFPGRFSGRQFSNSRSEMNVSTLELGDSALYLCASSFEDYNEQFFGPGTRLTVL.

The rearrangement uses TRBV10-3 and TRBJ1-1, with 10 positions matching TRBD1. Germline V gene lookup returns CDR1 ENHRY and CDR2 SYGVKD. The V gene end was trimmed by 6 bases and the J gene end by 11 bases; junction bases not matched to a gene: 3. CDR3 length: 11 residues. CDR3 sequence: CAISPGQGAFF. CDR3 nucleotide sequence: TGTGCCATCAGCCCGGGACAGGGGGCTTTCTTT.

The chain couples TRBV10-3 to TRBJ1-4, with D unclear. Deletions cut 8 bases from V and 1 base from J, with 5 bases between. The germline V gene has CDR1 ENHRY and CDR2 SYGVKD. The CDR3 length is 12 residues. The CDR3 DNA reads as TGTGCCATCGGCCAAACTAATGAAAAACTGTTTTTT. Translation: CAIGQTNEKLFF.

This chain uses TRBV5-1 with TRBJ2-6; TRBD2 matches at 13 bases. J lost 0 bases, V lost 3 bases, and 15 bases had no gene match. CDR1 and CDR2 from the germline V gene are SGHRS and YFSETQ. This CDR3 region has 22 residues. The DNA for the CDR3 is TGCGCCAGCAGCTCCCCGGCACAGGGGACTAGCGGGGCAAACTCTGGGGCCAACGTCCTGACTTTC. Residues: CASSSPAQGTSGANSGANVLTF.

Turning to this clone: Germline and junction disagree at one end, which may indicate a read error. This rearrangement joins TRBV30 to TRBJ2-7; TRBD1 agrees at 9 bases. The CDR3 runs to 12 residues. CDR1 GTSNPN and CDR2 SVGIG come from the germline V gene (reference sequence). The CDR3 reads CAWSLTGGQQHF. In DNA form, the CDR3 reads TGTGCCTGGAGTTTGACAGGGGGGCAGCAGCACTTC.

The chain links TRBV7-9 to TRBJ2-7; TRBD2 aligns across 9 bases. Germline V gene sequence: CDR1 SEHNR, CDR2 FQNEAQ (reference sequence). V lost 1 base to trimming and J lost 6 bases; unmatched junction nucleotides: 7. The CDR3 runs 15 residues. The CDR3 here is CASSLEGGGAGEQYF. The CDR3 DNA follows: TGTGCCAGCAGCTTAGAGGGCGGGGGGGCCGGCGAGCAGTACTTC.

This chain joins TRBV29-1 and TRBJ1-1, with D maybe TRBD1 (5 bases). Germline V gene data show CDR1 as SQVTM and CDR2 as ANQGSEA. CDR3 length equals 13 residues. V gave up 8 bases and J gave up 3 bases, with 16 bases separating them. The CDR3 loop is CSPGRGGDTEAFF. CDR3 coding DNA: TGCAGCCCCGGCCGGGGGGGAGACACTGAAGCTTTCTTT.

The chain carries TRBV18 and TRBJ1-2; D not certain. V gave up 2 bases and J gave up 0 bases, with 4 bases separating them. This CDR3 contains 13 residues. Germline V CDR1 and CDR2: KGHSH, LQKENI. CDR3 amino acids: CASSPSANYGYTF. Here the CDR3 DNA reads TGTGCCAGCTCACCATCGGCTAACTATGGCTACACCTTC.

This clone was picked up a small number of times. The DNA for the CDR3 is TGTGCCAGCAGCTTGATTACGGCGGGGCATGGCTACACCTTC. Its translation: CASSLITAGHGYTF. The rearrangement links TRBV5-4 to TRBJ1-2; D may be TRBD1 (5 bases). This CDR3 spans 14 amino acids. The V gene's germline CDR1 is SGHNT and CDR2 YYREEE (reference sequence). The V gene lost 1 base and the J gene lost 6 bases, with 13 bases spanning the gap.

In nucleotides, the CDR3 is TGTGCCACCACGACTAGCGGGGGGGCCATCGAGCAGTACTTC. It translates to CATTTSGGAIEQYF. The chain couples TRBV28 to TRBJ2-7; 14 bases map to TRBD2. Per germline, CDR1 MDHEN and CDR2 SYDVKM. The CDR3 has 14 amino acids. J was trimmed by 6 bases and V by 10 bases; bases with no gene match: 8.

J is TRBJ2-5 and V is TRBV21-1; TRBD2 reflects the table's D call only, with no check against the DNA. TRBV21-1 is a pseudogene locus. The length of the CDR3 is 18 residues. CDR3 bases: TGTGCCAGCAGCAAAGCGCTTAGGAGATTGGTCCCTCTCGCAGCGCGGTACTTC. It codes for CASSKALRRLVPLAARYF.

The chain recombines TRBV6-6 with TRBJ2-3; tentative D call: TRBD2 (5 bases). Germline values: CDR1 MNHNY, CDR2 SVGAGI (reference sequence). The CDR3 contains 16 residues. V gave up 0 bases and J gave up 3 bases, with 13 bases separating them. CDR3 sequence reads: CASSYSELEITDTQYF. The CDR3 bases are TGTGCCAGCAGTTACTCGGAACTAGAGATAACAGATACGCAGTATTTT.

The V and J genes are TRBV7-9 and TRBJ2-7, with a weak D call TRBD1 (5 bases). The CDR3 contains 15 residues. Germline V gives CDR1 SEHNR, CDR2 FQNEAQ (reference sequence). Trimming removed 4 bases from V and 1 base from J, with 14 bases in between. The CDR3 is CASSSRGDSSYEQYF. CDR3 bases: TGTGCCAGCAGCTCACGCGGAGACAGTTCCTACGAGCAGTACTTC.

The chain recombines TRBV7-9 with TRBJ1-2; D not resolved. Germline assignment: CDR1 SEHNR and CDR2 FQNEAQ (reference sequence). Trimming cost V 0 bases and J 2 bases, with 10 bases left between them. This CDR3 spans 15 amino acids. The CDR3 sequence is CASSLALAQNYGYTF. For the CDR3, the DNA is TGTGCCAGCAGCTTAGCGCTGGCTCAGAACTATGGCTACACCTTC.

The genes are TRBV7-8 and TRBJ2-7; 12 nucleotides align to TRBD2. With V trimmed by 5 bases and J by 7 bases, 3 bases remained unmatched. The CDR3 length is 13 residues. The germline V gene has CDR1 SGHVS and CDR2 FQNEAQ. The CDR3 reads CASSDGLAGEQYF. The DNA of the CDR3 is TGTGCCAGCAGCGACGGACTAGCGGGGGAGCAGTACTTC.

The chain is built from TRBV11-2 and TRBJ2-5, with TRBD1 identical over 7 bases. The CDR3 sequence is 13 residues long. Germline V gene sequence: CDR1 SGHAT, CDR2 FQNNGV. Trimming took 3 bases from V and 5 from J; bases not matched to a gene: 3. The CDR3 spells CASSFTGDETQYF. The DNA of the CDR3 is TGTGCCAGCAGCTTTACAGGGGACGAGACCCAGTACTTC.

The chain has TRBV19 and TRBJ1-1, with D tentatively TRBD1 (6 bases). The CDR3 extends over 16 amino acids. The germline CDR1 and CDR2 sequences are LNHDA and SQIVND (reference sequence). The germline V and J ends were trimmed by 9 bases and 1 base, with 21 bases remaining between them. CDR3 bases: TGTGCCAGCCGGACCAGGGGTCCTTCATCGAACACTGAAGCTTTCTTT. As protein: CASRTRGPSSNTEAFF.

This clone was seen a handful of times. The chain joins TRBV7-2 to TRBJ2-7; a weak D match, TRBD1 (7 bases). V lost 1 base and J 5 bases, leaving 24 bases between the germline ends. There are 18 residues in the CDR3. CDR1 and CDR2 from the germline V gene are SGHTA and FQGNSA. CDR3 region: CASSLEGEVRGDIDEQYF. The CDR3 DNA follows: TGTGCCAGCAGCTTAGAAGGCGAGGTCAGGGGGGATATAGACGAGCAGTACTTC.

The rearrangement links TRBV30 to TRBJ1-2, with unresolved D. The ends were cut back, 3 bases at V and 0 bases at J, with 8 bases in the middle. The CDR3 is 13 residues long. Germline CDR1 reads GTSNPN; CDR2 reads SVGIG (reference sequence). CDR3: CAWRLTANYGYTF. As DNA, the CDR3 is TGTGCCTGGAGACTTACAGCTAACTATGGCTACACCTTC.

The rearrangement joins TRBV11-2 to TRBJ2-1, with 8 positions matching TRBD1. This CDR3 is built from 15 residues. Germline V lookup: CDR1 SGHAT, CDR2 FQNNGV. V shed 4 bases and J 6 bases; nucleotides not matched to a gene: 8. Here the CDR3 DNA reads TGTGCCAGCAGCTCACGGACAGGGTCGGCCAATGAGCAGTTCTTC. As protein: CASSSRTGSANEQFF.

The genes are TRBV6-5 and TRBJ1-2; 7 bases are a match to TRBD1. CDR1 MNHEY and CDR2 SVGAGI come from the germline V gene. Unmatched junction bases numbered 5, after V lost 6 bases and J lost 7 bases. CDR3 length equals 12 residues. The CDR3 here is CASRTGESGYTF. The CDR3, as DNA: TGTGCCAGCAGAACAGGGGAAAGTGGCTACACCTTC.

With respect to this clone: The junction and the germline gene differ at one end; a read error may be behind it. The CDR3 protein is CAWSVQGSETRYF. The CDR3 DNA follows: TGTGCCTGGAGTGTACAGGGGAGTGAGACCCGGTACTTC. This chain connects TRBV30 to TRBJ2-5, with 7 bases identical to TRBD1. The CDR3 has 13 residues. Germline V gene lookup returns CDR1 GTSNPN and CDR2 SVGIG (reference sequence).

V gene TRBV19 combines with J gene TRBJ2-7; 15 positions match TRBD2. Trimming took 9 bases from V and 0 from J; bases not matched to a gene: 3. The germline CDR1 and CDR2 sequences are LNHDA and SQIVND (reference sequence). CDR3 length: 15 amino acids. The CDR3 nucleotides read TGTGCCAGCGGGACTAGCGGGGGGAGCTCCTACGAGCAGTACTTC. Translated, it gives CASGTSGGSSYEQYF.

This clone occurred a few times. CDR3 sequence: CASSYSRQGGMNEQYF. The DNA for the CDR3 is TGTGCCAGCAGTTACTCCAGACAGGGGGGGATGAACGAGCAGTACTTC. The V and J genes are TRBV6-5 and TRBJ2-7; 9 bases are shared with TRBD1. From germline, CDR1 is MNHEY and CDR2 SVGAGI. The V gene end was trimmed by 0 bases and the J gene end by 5 bases; junction bases not matched to a gene: 8. This CDR3 region has 16 residues.

This clone has only one observation. The chain combines TRBV10-3 with TRBJ2-2, with D possibly being TRBD1 (5 bases). Trimming stripped 0 bases from V and 1 base from J, with 9 bases between. CDR3 size: 16 residues. The germline CDR1 and CDR2 sequences are ENHRY and SYGVKD. The CDR3 nucleotides are TGTGCCATCAGTGAGTCCTGGGGCTTGAACACCGGGGAGCTGTTTTTT. Amino acid sequence: CAISESWGLNTGELFF.